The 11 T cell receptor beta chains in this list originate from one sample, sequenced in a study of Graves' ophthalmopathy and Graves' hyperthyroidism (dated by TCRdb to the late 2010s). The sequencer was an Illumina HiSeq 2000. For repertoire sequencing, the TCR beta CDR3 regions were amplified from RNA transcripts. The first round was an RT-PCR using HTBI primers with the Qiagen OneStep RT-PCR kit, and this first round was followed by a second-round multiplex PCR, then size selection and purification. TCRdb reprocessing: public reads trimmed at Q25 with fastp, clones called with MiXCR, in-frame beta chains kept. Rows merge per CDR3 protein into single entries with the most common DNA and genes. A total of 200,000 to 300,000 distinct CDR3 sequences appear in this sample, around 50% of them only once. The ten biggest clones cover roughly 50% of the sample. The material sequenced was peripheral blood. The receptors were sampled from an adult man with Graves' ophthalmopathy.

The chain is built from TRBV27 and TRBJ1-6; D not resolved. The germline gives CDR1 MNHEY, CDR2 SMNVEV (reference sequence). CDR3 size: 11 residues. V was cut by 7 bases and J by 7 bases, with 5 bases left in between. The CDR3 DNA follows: TGTGCCAGCATCATAAATTCACCCCTCCACTTT. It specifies CASIINSPLHF.

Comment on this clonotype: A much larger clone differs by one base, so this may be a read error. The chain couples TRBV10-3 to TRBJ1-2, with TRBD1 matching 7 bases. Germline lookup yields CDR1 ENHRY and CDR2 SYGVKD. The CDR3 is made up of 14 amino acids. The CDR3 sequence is CAISGEGGANGYAF. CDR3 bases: TGTGCCATCAGTGGGGAAGGGGGCGCAAATGGCTACGCCTTC.

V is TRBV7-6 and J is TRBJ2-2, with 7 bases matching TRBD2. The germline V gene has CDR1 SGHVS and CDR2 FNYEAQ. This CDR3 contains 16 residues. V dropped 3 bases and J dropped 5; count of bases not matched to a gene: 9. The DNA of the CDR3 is TGTGCCAGCAGCTTCCTGGGCGGGAGCGATACCGGGGAGCTGTTTTTT. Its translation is CASSFLGGSDTGELFF.

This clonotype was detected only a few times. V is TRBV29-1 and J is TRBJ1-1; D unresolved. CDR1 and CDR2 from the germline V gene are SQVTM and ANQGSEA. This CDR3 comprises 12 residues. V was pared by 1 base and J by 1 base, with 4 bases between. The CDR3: CSVEGQNTEAFF. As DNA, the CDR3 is TGCAGCGTTGAAGGGCAGAACACTGAAGCTTTCTTT.

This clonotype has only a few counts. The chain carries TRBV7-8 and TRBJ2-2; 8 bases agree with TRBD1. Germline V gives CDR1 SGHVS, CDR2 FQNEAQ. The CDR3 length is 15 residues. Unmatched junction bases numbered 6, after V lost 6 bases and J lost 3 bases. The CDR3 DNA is TGTGCCAGCAGGCGACAGGGGTCGGACACCGGGGAGCTGTTTTTT. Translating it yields CASRRQGSDTGELFF.

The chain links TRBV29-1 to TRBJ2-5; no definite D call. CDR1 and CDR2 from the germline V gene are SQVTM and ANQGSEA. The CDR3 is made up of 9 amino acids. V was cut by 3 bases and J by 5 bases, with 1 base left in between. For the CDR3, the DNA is TGCAGCGTTGACGAGACCCAGTACTTC. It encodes CSVDETQYF.

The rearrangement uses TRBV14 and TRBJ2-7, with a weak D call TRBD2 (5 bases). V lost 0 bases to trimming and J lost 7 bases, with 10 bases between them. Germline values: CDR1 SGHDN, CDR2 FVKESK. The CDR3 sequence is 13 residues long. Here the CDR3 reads CASSQDFPGEQYF. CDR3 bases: TGTGCCAGCAGCCAAGACTTCCCGGGGGAGCAGTACTTC.

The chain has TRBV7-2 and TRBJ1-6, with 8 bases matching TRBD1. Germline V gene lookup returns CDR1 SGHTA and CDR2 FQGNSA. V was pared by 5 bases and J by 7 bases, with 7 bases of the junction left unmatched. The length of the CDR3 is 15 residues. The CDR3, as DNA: TGTGCCAGCAGCGCGAACAGGGGGGAGAATTCACCCCTCCACTTT. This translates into CASSANRGENSPLHF. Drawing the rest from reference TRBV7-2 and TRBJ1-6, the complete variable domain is GAGVSQSPSNKVTEKGKDVELRCDPISGHTALYWYRQSLGQGLEFLIYFQGNSAPDKSGLPSDRFSAERTGGSVSTLTIQRTQQEDSAVYLCASSANRGENSPLHFGNGTRLTVT.

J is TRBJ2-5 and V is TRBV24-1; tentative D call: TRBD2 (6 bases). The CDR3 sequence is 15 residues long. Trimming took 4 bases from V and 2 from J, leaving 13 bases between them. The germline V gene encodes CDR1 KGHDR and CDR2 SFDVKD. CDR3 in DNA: TGTGCCACCAGTGACACTTGGAGGGGTCAAGAGACCCAGTACTTC. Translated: CATSDTWRGQETQYF.

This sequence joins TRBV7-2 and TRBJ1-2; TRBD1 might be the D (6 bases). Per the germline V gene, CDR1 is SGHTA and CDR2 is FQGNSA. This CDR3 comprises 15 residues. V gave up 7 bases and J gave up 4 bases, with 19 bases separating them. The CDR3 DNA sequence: TGTGCCAGCACCCAAAGGGGGGAGACCTTCTATGGCTACACCTTC. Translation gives CASTQRGETFYGYTF.

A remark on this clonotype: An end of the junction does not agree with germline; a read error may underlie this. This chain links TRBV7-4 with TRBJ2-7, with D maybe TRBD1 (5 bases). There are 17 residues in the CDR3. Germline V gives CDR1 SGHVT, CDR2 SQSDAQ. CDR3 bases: TGCGCCAGCAGCCAAGGGGCACAAACTGTACTCTCCTACGAGCAGTACTTC. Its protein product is CASSQGAQTVLSYEQYF.